This TCR beta chain is drawn from a study of T cell responses to AZD1222 COVID-19 vaccine. Using immunoSEQ multiplex PCR, the repertoire was profiled, and TCRdb retains in-frame clones only, with some absent. The sample consists of about 110,000 clones, about 91% of them appearing once. As concerns this clone: The target antigen is unknown.

Notes on the study in general: The study found vaccine-associated CD4 TCRs spanning spike, dominant at 160-218 and 743-854. Rises in breadth and depth of Spike-specific TCRs came after two AZD1222 doses. Sampled repertoires all dated from after the peak T cell response.

Sequencing was performed on peripheral blood, taken on day 0 of AZD1222 vaccination. This receptor was taken from an adult in good health.

CDR3 sequence: CASSELAGASSTDTQYF. The CDR3 DNA sequence: TGTGCCAGTAGTGAGTTAGCGGGGGCCTCTAGCACAGATACGCAGTATTTT. The chain has TRBV19 and TRBJ2-3, with 9 bases fitting TRBD2. V shed 5 bases, J shed 0 bases, and the junction held 9 bases outside the gene matches. The CDR3 has 17 amino acids. In germline, CDR1 is LNHDA, CDR2 SQIVND (reference sequence).